One sample yielded the 15 T cell receptor beta chains listed below, sequenced in a study of blood T cell repertoires in COVID-19. Sequencing used immunoSEQ multiplex PCR; TCRdb keeps in-frame clones, though not all of them. Among 45,000 to 55,000 clones listed, more than 75% were seen once. Source material: peripheral blood. The source of these receptors is a man in his fifties with active COVID-19.

This sequence joins TRBV6-1 and TRBJ2-3, with TRBD1 as a possible D gene (6 bases). The CDR3 has 16 residues. CDR1 is MNHNS, CDR2 SASEGT, per germline. Trimming removed 3 bases from V and 0 bases from J, with 13 bases in between. The CDR3 coding sequence is TGTGCCAGCAGTGAGCAAAACAGGGCAAGCACAGATACGCAGTATTTT. Protein: CASSEQNRASTDTQYF.

This chain connects TRBV10-3 to TRBJ2-7, with D perhaps matching TRBD2 (6 bases). The germline CDR1 and CDR2 sequences are ENHRY and SYGVKD. The CDR3 is 16 residues long. V was trimmed by 0 bases and J by 3 bases, leaving 15 bases between them. DNA for the CDR3: TGTGCCATCAGTGAGTCTGGGCTAGCGCTAAACTACGAGCAGTACTTC. Translation gives CAISESGLALNYEQYF.

The chain carries TRBV7-2 and TRBJ2-3; the D gene is possibly TRBD2 (5 bases). There are 16 residues in the CDR3. Trimming removed 1 base from V and 0 bases from J, with 11 bases in between. The germline V gene has CDR1 SGHTA and CDR2 FQGNSA. This chain's CDR3 is CASSLGGLASTDTQYF. CDR3 DNA: TGTGCCAGCAGCTTAGGAGGGCTGGCTAGCACAGATACGCAGTATTTT.

Here the CDR3 reads CASSPGGLYSNQPQHF. In DNA, the CDR3 is TGTGCCAGCTCACCAGGCGGACTCTATAGCAATCAGCCCCAGCATTTT. The V call is TRBV18, the J call TRBJ1-5; no clear D gene. The CDR3 runs 16 residues. V was pared by 2 bases and J by 0 bases, with 11 bases between. Germline CDR1 reads KGHSH; CDR2 reads LQKENI.

The V gene is TRBV5-5, the J gene TRBJ2-2; TRBD1 is a possible D gene (5 bases). V was clipped by 6 bases and J by 6 bases, with 12 bases between them. Germline V gives CDR1 SGHKS, CDR2 YYEKEE (reference sequence). This CDR3 region has 13 residues. The CDR3 DNA sequence: TGTGCCAGCACCTTAGTAGGGGCCGGGGAGCTGTTTTTT. Encoded protein: CASTLVGAGELFF.

J is TRBJ1-6 and V is TRBV27; 9 bases fit TRBD1. Germline V gives CDR1 MNHEY, CDR2 SMNVEV (reference sequence). This CDR3 contains 16 residues. Trimming removed 3 bases from V and 8 bases from J; junction bases left unmatched: 8. The CDR3, as DNA: TGTGCCAGCAGTTTTAACAGGGGGCCGGGAGATTCACCCCTCCACTTT. Translation gives CASSFNRGPGDSPLHF.

J is TRBJ1-6 and V is TRBV14, with D unclear. The CDR3 covers 14 residues. With 11 bases removed from V and 0 bases from J, the gap between germline ends came to 11 bases. Per the germline V gene, CDR1 is SGHDN and CDR2 is FVKESK. The CDR3 loop reads CAPWPSSYNSPLHF. The CDR3 DNA reads as TGTGCCCCTTGGCCTAGCTCCTATAATTCACCCCTCCACTTT.

V gene TRBV30 combines with J gene TRBJ2-7; tentatively, D is TRBD2 (6 bases). The germline V gene encodes CDR1 GTSNPN and CDR2 SVGIG (reference sequence). Trimming cost V 0 bases and J 2 bases, with 11 bases left between them. CDR3 length equals 14 residues. The DNA for the CDR3 is TGTGCCTGGAGTGTACGGGGCGGGACCTACGAGCAGTACTTC. This translates into CAWSVRGGTYEQYF.

The chain combines TRBV9 with TRBJ1-3, with D possibly matching TRBD1 (5 bases). Deletions cut 3 bases from V and 0 bases from J, with 31 bases between. Per germline, CDR1 SGDLS and CDR2 YYNGEE. The CDR3 covers 22 residues. The CDR3 here is CASSADTLEPGLSFSSGNTIYF. The CDR3 nucleotides are TGTGCCAGCAGCGCCGATACTCTCGAACCGGGACTCTCTTTTAGCTCTGGAAACACCATATATTTT.

The rearrangement uses TRBV6-6 and TRBJ1-2; possibly TRBD1 for D (6 bases). V was shortened by 7 bases and J by 4 bases, with 16 bases between the two germline ends. The germline V gene encodes CDR1 MNHNY and CDR2 SVGAGI (reference sequence). This CDR3 has 14 amino acids. The CDR3 DNA reads TGTGCCAGCATTGCACGACCAGGGGCCTATGGCTACACCTTC. It is translated as CASIARPGAYGYTF.

The V gene is TRBV18, the J gene TRBJ1-4; 9 bases are a match to TRBD1. The CDR3 contains 15 residues. The V and J ends lost 6 bases and 8 bases, in that order; junction bases with no gene match: 10. Germline V CDR1 and CDR2: KGHSH, LQKENI. The CDR3 sequence is CASSPPQGAREKLFF. The CDR3 coding sequence is TGTGCCAGCTCGCCCCCACAGGGGGCTCGGGAAAAACTGTTTTTT.

The chain uses TRBV27 and TRBJ2-7; tentatively, D is TRBD2 (6 bases). Germline assignment: CDR1 MNHEY and CDR2 SMNVEV (reference sequence). V was trimmed by 7 bases and J by 2 bases, leaving 6 bases between them. CDR3 length: 11 amino acids. CDR3 nucleotides: TGTGCCAGCACGGGGGCCTACGAGCAGTACTTC. Translation gives CASTGAYEQYF.

V and J are TRBV19 and TRBJ2-1; 7 nucleotides match TRBD2. With 2 bases clipped from V and 8 bases from J, the junction kept 6 bases outside the gene matches. CDR3 size: 14 residues. The germline CDR1 and CDR2 sequences are LNHDA and SQIVND (reference sequence). CDR3 residues: CASSITSANDEQFF. The CDR3 DNA reads TGTGCCAGTAGTATAACTAGCGCGAACGATGAGCAGTTCTTC.

The V gene is TRBV10-3, the J gene TRBJ1-2, with 7 nucleotides matching TRBD1. Germline V CDR1 and CDR2: ENHRY, SYGVKD. With 5 bases clipped from V and 6 bases from J, the junction kept 12 bases outside the gene matches. The CDR3 totals 15 residues. The CDR3: CAISSQSQGWNGYTF. As DNA, the CDR3 is TGTGCCATCAGTTCTCAATCACAGGGGTGGAATGGCTACACCTTC.

J is TRBJ1-2 and V is TRBV9; 9 bases agree with TRBD1. V trimming: 5 bases; J trimming: 6 bases; junction bases outside the gene matches: 5. The V gene's germline CDR1 is SGDLS and CDR2 YYNGEE. This CDR3 has 13 amino acids. CDR3: CASRGQGRHGYTF. CDR3 DNA sequence: TGTGCCAGCAGGGGACAGGGACGGCATGGCTACACCTTC.